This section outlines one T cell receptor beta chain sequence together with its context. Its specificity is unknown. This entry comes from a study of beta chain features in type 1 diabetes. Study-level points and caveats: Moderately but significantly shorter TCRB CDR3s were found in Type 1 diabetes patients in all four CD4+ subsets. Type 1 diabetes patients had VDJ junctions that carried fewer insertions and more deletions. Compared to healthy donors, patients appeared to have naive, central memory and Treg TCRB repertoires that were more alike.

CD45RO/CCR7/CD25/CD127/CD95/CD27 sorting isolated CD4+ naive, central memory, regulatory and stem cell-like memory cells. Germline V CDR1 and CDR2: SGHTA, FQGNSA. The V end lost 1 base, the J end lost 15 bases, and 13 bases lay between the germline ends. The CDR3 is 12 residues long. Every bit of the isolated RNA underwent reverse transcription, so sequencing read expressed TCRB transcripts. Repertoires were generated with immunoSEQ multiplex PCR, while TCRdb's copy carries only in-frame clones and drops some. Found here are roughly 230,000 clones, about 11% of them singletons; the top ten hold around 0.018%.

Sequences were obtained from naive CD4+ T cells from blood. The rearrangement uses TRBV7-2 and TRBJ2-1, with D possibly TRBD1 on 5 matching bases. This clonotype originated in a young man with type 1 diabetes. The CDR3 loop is CASSLGREASFF. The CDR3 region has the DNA TGTGCCAGCAGCTTAGGCAGGGAAGCGTCGTTCTTC.